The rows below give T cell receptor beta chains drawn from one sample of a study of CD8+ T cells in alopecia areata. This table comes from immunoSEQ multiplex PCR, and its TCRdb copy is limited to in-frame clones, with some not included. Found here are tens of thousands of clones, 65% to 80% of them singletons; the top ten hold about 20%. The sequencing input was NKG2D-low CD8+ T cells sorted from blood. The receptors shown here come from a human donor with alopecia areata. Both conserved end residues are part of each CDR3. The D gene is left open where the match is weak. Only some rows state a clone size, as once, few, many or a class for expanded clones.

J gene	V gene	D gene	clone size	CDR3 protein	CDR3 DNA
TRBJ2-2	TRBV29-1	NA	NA	CSVAFASPTGELFF	TGCAGCGTTGCATTCGCCAGCCCAACCGGGGAGCTGTTTTTT
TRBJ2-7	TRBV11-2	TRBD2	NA	CASSLAGAPEQYF	TGTGCCAGCAGCCTAGCGGGAGCCCCTGAGCAGTACTTC
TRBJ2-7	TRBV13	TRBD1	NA	CASSLAGQGSYEQYF	TGTGCCAGCAGCTTAGCGGGACAGGGTTCCTACGAGCAGTACTTC
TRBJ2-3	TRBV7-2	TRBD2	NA	CASSSTSGSYDTQYF	TGTGCCAGCAGCTCGACTAGCGGGAGTTACGATACGCAGTATTTT
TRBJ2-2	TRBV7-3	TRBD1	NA	CASSSSPDRGEGELFF	TGTGCCAGCAGCTCATCGCCCGACAGGGGGGAGGGGGAGCTGTTTTTT
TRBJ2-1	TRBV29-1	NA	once	CSVEKREQFF	TGCAGCGTTGAAAAGAGGGAGCAGTTCTTC
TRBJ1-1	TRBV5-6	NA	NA	CASSLQNPTEAFF	TGTGCCAGCAGCTTGCAAAATCCCACTGAAGCTTTCTTT
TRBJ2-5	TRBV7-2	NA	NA	CASSSRDRRQETQYF	TGTGCCAGCAGCTCTAGAGACAGGAGACAAGAGACCCAGTACTTC
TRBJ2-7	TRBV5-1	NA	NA	CASSLETVEDEQYF	TGCGCCAGCAGCTTGGAAACCGTGGAGGACGAGCAGTACTTC
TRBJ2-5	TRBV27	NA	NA	CASMTRGQETQYF	TGTGCCAGCATGACCCGGGGTCAGGAGACCCAGTACTTC
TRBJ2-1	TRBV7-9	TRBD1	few	CASSLAQDRAGEQFF	TGTGCCAGCAGCTTGGCCCAGGACAGGGCGGGTGAGCAGTTCTTC
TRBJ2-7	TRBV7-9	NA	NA	CASSLVVGGWYEQYF	TGTGCCAGCAGCTTAGTGGTGGGAGGTTGGTACGAGCAGTACTTC
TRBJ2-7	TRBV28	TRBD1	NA	CASRQQGAREQYF	TGTGCCAGCAGACAACAGGGGGCGCGGGAGCAGTACTTC
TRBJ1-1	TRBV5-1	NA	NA	CASSPAGGAAEAFF	TGCGCCAGCAGCCCGGCCGGGGGCGCGGCTGAAGCTTTCTTT
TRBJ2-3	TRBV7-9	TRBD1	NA	CASSFWTGGTDTQYF	TGTGCCAGCAGCTTTTGGACAGGGGGGACAGATACGCAGTATTTT
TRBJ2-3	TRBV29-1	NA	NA	CSVEDEFRGAVDTQYF	TGCAGCGTTGAAGATGAGTTCAGAGGGGCTGTGGATACGCAGTATTTT
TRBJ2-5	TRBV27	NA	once	CASSQNRNLYQETQYF	TGTGCCAGCAGCCAAAACAGGAATCTGTACCAAGAGACCCAGTACTTC
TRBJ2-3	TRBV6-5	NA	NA	CASSRPGRLPDTQYF	TGTGCCAGCAGTCGCCCGGGACGGCTTCCAGATACGCAGTATTTT
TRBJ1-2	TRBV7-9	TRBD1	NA	CASRDGQGGYTF	TGTGCCAGCAGAGATGGACAGGGGGGCTACACCTTC
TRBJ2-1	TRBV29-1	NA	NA	CSVPGDGSSYNEQFF	TGCAGCGTGCCGGGAGACGGGAGCTCCTACAATGAGCAGTTCTTC
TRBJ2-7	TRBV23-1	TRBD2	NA	CASSPLAGSYEQYF	TGCGCCAGCAGTCCACTAGCGGGGTCCTACGAGCAGTACTTC
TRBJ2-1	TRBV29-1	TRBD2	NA	CSVVTSGRYEQFF	TGCAGCGTTGTGACTAGCGGGAGGTATGAGCAGTTCTTC
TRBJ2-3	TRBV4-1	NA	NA	CASSPTRADTQYF	TGCGCCAGCAGCCCAACTAGGGCAGATACGCAGTATTTT
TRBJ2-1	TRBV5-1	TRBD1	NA	CASSPDRGWNEQFF	TGCGCCAGCAGCCCGGACAGGGGGTGGAATGAGCAGTTCTTC
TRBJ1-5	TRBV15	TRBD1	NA	CATSIGTGTSNQPQHF	TGTGCCACCAGCATCGGGACAGGGACAAGCAATCAGCCCCAGCATTTT
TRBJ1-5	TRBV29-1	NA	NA	CSVSGTLQRDNQPQHF	TGCAGCGTCTCCGGGACCTTACAAAGGGACAATCAGCCCCAGCATTTT